Presented here are 25 T cell receptor beta chains from one specimen sequenced in a study of T cell responses to AZD1222 COVID-19 vaccine. Sequencing was performed with immunoSEQ multiplex PCR; in TCRdb, only in-frame clones are kept and a portion is missing. This table has tens of thousands of clones, 79% appearing once. The starting material was peripheral blood, obtained on day 0 of MenACWY control vaccination. These receptors all stem from an adult in good health.

The chain couples TRBV20-1 to TRBJ2-5; D may correspond to TRBD1 or TRBD2 (6 bases each). The length of the CDR3 is 13 residues. Trimming took 3 bases from V and 5 from J, leaving 13 bases between them. The germline gives CDR1 DFQATT, CDR2 SNEGSKA (reference sequence). CDR3 bases: TGCAGTGCTAGTAGGGGGGCGGGGGAGACCCAGTACTTC. Its translation is CSASRGAGETQYF.

A few counts support this clone. This rearrangement joins TRBV5-1 to TRBJ1-1, with D unresolved. CDR1 is SGHRS and CDR2 is YFSETQ in the germline V gene. V lost 0 bases to trimming and J lost 1 base, with 13 bases between them. This CDR3 has 16 residues. The CDR3 spells CASSLVSRTANTEAFF. The CDR3 DNA reads TGCGCCAGCAGCTTGGTTTCTCGAACGGCGAACACTGAAGCTTTCTTT.

The chain has TRBV11-3 and TRBJ2-2; 8 bases are shared with TRBD2. This CDR3 is built from 16 residues. The germline V gene encodes CDR1 SGHNT and CDR2 YENEEA. The ends lost 3 bases at V and 4 bases at J; junction bases unmatched: 7. CDR3 DNA: TGTGCCAGCAGCTTGGCGGGGGGAAGTCCCACCGGGGAGCTGTTTTTT. This encodes CASSLAGGSPTGELFF.

The J gene is TRBJ1-6, the V gene TRBV2, with D possibly TRBD1 on 6 matching bases. This CDR3 region has 15 residues. The ends were cut back, 6 bases at V and 5 bases at J, with 14 bases in the middle. The V gene's germline CDR1 is SNHLY and CDR2 FYNNEI. CDR3 amino acids: CASRENRGNNSPLHF. In DNA form, the CDR3 reads TGTGCCAGCAGGGAGAATAGGGGGAATAATTCACCCCTCCACTTT. Complete variable domain (other parts from reference TRBV2 and TRBJ1-6): EPEVTQTPSHQVTQMGQEVILRCVPISNHLYFYWYRQILGQKVEFLVSFYNNEISEKSEIFDDQFSVERPDGSNFTLKIRSTKLEDSAMYFCASRENRGNNSPLHFGNGTRLTVT.

The sample holds one count of this clone. The V call is TRBV29-1, the J call TRBJ1-1; the D is unclear. CDR3 length: 12 amino acids. From germline, CDR1 is SQVTM and CDR2 ANQGSEA. With 5 bases removed from V and 5 bases from J, the gap between germline ends came to 12 bases. The chain's CDR3 is CSVIWSFTEAFF. The CDR3 region has the DNA TGCAGCGTTATTTGGTCCTTTACTGAAGCTTTCTTT.

The CDR3 sequence is CSVEASSGAYNEQFF. CDR3 sequence (DNA): TGCAGCGTTGAAGCTTCTAGCGGGGCCTACAATGAGCAGTTCTTC. The chain employs TRBV29-1 and TRBJ2-1; 9 bases fit TRBD2. V lost 1 base and J lost 2; bases outside the gene matches: 3. Germline CDR1 is SQVTM and CDR2 is ANQGSEA. The CDR3 covers 15 residues.

The genes are TRBV4-1 and TRBJ2-4, with a possible D match to TRBD2 (5 bases). The CDR3 totals 14 residues. Germline assignment: CDR1 MGHRA and CDR2 YSYEKL. V gave up 2 bases and J gave up 4 bases, with 9 bases separating them. The CDR3 bases are TGCGCCAGCAGCCAATTTCCGGGGAAAAACATTCAGTACTTC. This sequence encodes CASSQFPGKNIQYF.

This chain connects TRBV30 to TRBJ2-3, with 7 positions matching TRBD2. CDR3 length equals 13 residues. Germline V gene lookup returns CDR1 GTSNPN and CDR2 SVGIG (reference sequence). V was pared by 4 bases and J by 3 bases, with 4 bases of the junction left unmatched. CDR3 in amino acids: CAWMRGRTDTQYF. Here the CDR3 DNA reads TGTGCCTGGATGCGCGGGAGAACAGATACGCAGTATTTT. Together with reference TRBV30 and TRBJ2-3, the CDR3 gives the full variable domain: SQTIHQWPATLVQPVGSPLSLECTVEGTSNPNLYWYRQAAGRGLQLLFYSVGIGQISSEVPQNLSASRPQDRQFILSSKKLLLSDSGFYLCAWMRGRTDTQYFGPGTRLTVL.

The chain carries TRBV7-9 and TRBJ1-6; D remains ambiguous. Germline V CDR1 and CDR2: SEHNR, FQNEAQ (reference sequence). CDR3 size: 18 residues. The germline V and J ends were trimmed by 3 bases and 0 bases, with 15 bases remaining between them. DNA of the CDR3: TGTGCCAGCAGCTTCCCAGTAGGCAGGAGCTCCTATAATTCACCCCTCCACTTT. It codes for CASSFPVGRSSYNSPLHF.

This clone has only one observation. The chain uses TRBV19 and TRBJ1-4; 10 bases match TRBD1. The length of the CDR3 is 15 residues. The V and J ends lost 7 bases and 1 base, in that order; junction bases with no gene match: 3. CDR1 is LNHDA, CDR2 SQIVND, per germline (reference sequence). This CDR3 is CASTRDRGTNEKLFF. The CDR3 DNA reads as TGTGCCAGTACCCGGGACAGGGGAACTAATGAAAAACTGTTTTTT.

This clone was counted a few times. J is TRBJ1-1 and V is TRBV27, with TRBD1 identical over 7 bases. Germline V gene data show CDR1 as MNHEY and CDR2 as SMNVEV (reference sequence). Trimming at V came to 0 bases and at J to 4 bases, leaving 11 bases not matched to a gene. The CDR3 consists of 17 residues. The CDR3 protein is CASSLSVQGQLSTEAFF. CDR3 sequence (DNA): TGTGCCAGCAGTTTATCGGTACAGGGGCAGCTTAGCACTGAAGCTTTCTTT.

The rearrangement joins TRBV10-1 to TRBJ2-7; 9 bases line up with TRBD1. V was pared by 5 bases and J by 2 bases, with 4 bases of the junction left unmatched. CDR3 length: 14 amino acids. Germline lookup yields CDR1 WNHNN and CDR2 SYGVQD (reference sequence). The CDR3, as DNA: TGCGCCAGCAGTTCTGACAGGGGGGCCTACGAGCAGTACTTC. Its translation is CASSSDRGAYEQYF.

The chain couples TRBV14 to TRBJ1-1, with 7 bases matching TRBD1. V lost 4 bases to trimming and J lost 3 bases; unmatched junction nucleotides: 2. The CDR3 contains 13 residues. The germline CDR1 and CDR2 sequences are SGHDN and FVKESK. The CDR3 DNA reads TGTGCCAGCAGCCGGACAGGATACACTGAAGCTTTCTTT. This encodes CASSRTGYTEAFF.

This chain links TRBV28 with TRBJ2-1, with 12 bases matching TRBD1. The CDR3 totals 15 residues. With V trimmed by 10 bases and J by 8 bases, 12 bases remained unmatched. Germline V gene sequence: CDR1 MDHEN, CDR2 SYDVKM. The DNA of the CDR3 is TGTGCCACCGAATGGGGGACAGGGGGCCTCGATGAGCAGTTCTTC. It is translated as CATEWGTGGLDEQFF.

The J gene is TRBJ1-1, the V gene TRBV11-2, with a weak D call TRBD1 (5 bases). The CDR3 loop spans 14 amino acids. Germline loops: CDR1 SGHAT, CDR2 FQNNGV. V was pared by 2 bases and J by 6 bases, with 13 bases between. In DNA form, the CDR3 reads TGTGCCAGCAGCTTAAGCGGACATTCGTCTGAAGCTTTCTTT. It encodes CASSLSGHSSEAFF.

The V call is TRBV18, the J call TRBJ2-1, with TRBD2 matching 9 bases. Germline V gives CDR1 KGHSH, CDR2 LQKENI. This CDR3 comprises 16 residues. V trimming: 1 base; J trimming: 5 bases; junction bases outside the gene matches: 6. The CDR3 protein is CASSPQEREVDNEQFF. DNA for the CDR3: TGTGCCAGCTCACCACAGGAGCGGGAGGTTGACAATGAGCAGTTCTTC.

The chain carries TRBV24-1 and TRBJ1-4; 8 nucleotides match TRBD1. CDR3 length: 15 residues. V shed 4 bases and J 5 bases; nucleotides not matched to a gene: 5. Germline V gives CDR1 KGHDR, CDR2 SFDVKD. Written as DNA, the CDR3 is TGTGCCACCAGTGACACCGGGACAGGCAATGAAAAACTGTTTTTT. Encoded protein: CATSDTGTGNEKLFF.

V is TRBV7-9 and J is TRBJ2-3, with 8 bases matching TRBD2. The ends lost 3 bases at V and 5 bases at J; junction bases unmatched: 4. The CDR3 sequence is 14 residues long. The germline V gene encodes CDR1 SEHNR and CDR2 FQNEAQ (reference sequence). The CDR3 protein is CASSLGLGLDTQYF. For the CDR3, the DNA is TGTGCCAGCAGCTTGGGACTAGGATTAGATACGCAGTATTTT.

The chain couples TRBV29-1 to TRBJ2-5; 13 bases are shared with TRBD2. V dropped 2 bases and J dropped 5; count of bases not matched to a gene: 5. CDR3 length equals 15 residues. CDR1 is SQVTM and CDR2 is ANQGSEA in the germline V gene. The CDR3 is CSVEMTSGRSETQYF. The CDR3 region has the DNA TGCAGCGTTGAAATGACTAGCGGGAGGTCGGAGACCCAGTACTTC.

V and J are TRBV5-4 and TRBJ2-1, with 9 bases fitting TRBD2. With 1 base clipped from V and 8 bases from J, the junction kept 13 bases outside the gene matches. The CDR3 contains 17 residues. Looked up from germline, CDR1 is SGHNT and CDR2 is YYREEE (reference sequence). CDR3: CASSLPTVLRGGDEQFF. In DNA, the CDR3 is TGTGCCAGCAGCTTGCCCACAGTTCTGCGGGGGGGAGATGAGCAGTTCTTC.

The chain joins TRBV5-1 to TRBJ1-5, with D possibly TRBD1 on 5 matching bases. The CDR3 has 14 residues. Germline V lookup: CDR1 SGHRS, CDR2 YFSETQ. V was pared by 2 bases and J by 4 bases, with 10 bases between. CDR3 residues: CASSFGGTNQPQHF. The CDR3 bases are TGCGCCAGCAGCTTCGGGGGGACGAATCAGCCCCAGCATTTT. Full variable domain (outside the CDR3, taken from reference TRBV5-1 and TRBJ1-5): KAGVTQTPRYLIKTRGQQVTLSCSPISGHRSVSWYQQTPGQGLQFLFEYFSETQRNKGNFPGRFSGRQFSNSRSEMNVSTLELGDSALYLCASSFGGTNQPQHFGDGTRLSIL.

The gene calls are TRBV7-8 and TRBJ2-5; no clear D. This CDR3 is 14 amino acids long. CDR1 and CDR2 (germline): SGHVS, FQNEAQ. Trimming removed 5 bases at V and 5 bases at J, with 15 bases between. The CDR3 DNA follows: TGTGCCAGCAGCCCGCGGTTGGAGAGGGAGACCCAGTACTTC. It translates to CASSPRLERETQYF.

In its sample, this clone was seen many times. The chain joins TRBV6-5 to TRBJ2-1; 7 positions match TRBD2. V was clipped by 4 bases and J by 4 bases; unmatched bases: 4. The length of the CDR3 is 14 residues. The germline V gene encodes CDR1 MNHEY and CDR2 SVGAGI. Written as DNA, the CDR3 is TGTGCCAGCAGTTTTAGCGGGCGGTACAATGAGCAGTTCTTC. It is translated as CASSFSGRYNEQFF.

The count of this clone is one. The V gene is TRBV6-6, the J gene TRBJ2-2; a weak D match, TRBD2 (6 bases). CDR1 MNHNY and CDR2 SVGAGI come from the germline V gene (reference sequence). The V end was cut by 5 bases, the J end by 5 bases, with 15 bases between. CDR3 length: 15 residues. This chain's CDR3 is CASSDPLAETGELFF. The CDR3 DNA reads TGTGCCAGCAGTGACCCTTTAGCGGAAACCGGGGAGCTGTTTTTT.

This chain joins TRBV10-3 and TRBJ2-2; weak D call: TRBD2 (6 bases). The V end was cut by 10 bases, the J end by 6 bases, with 18 bases between. Germline lookup yields CDR1 ENHRY and CDR2 SYGVKD. This CDR3 has 14 amino acids. The CDR3 region is CATHSGDLPGELFF. In DNA form, the CDR3 reads TGTGCCACCCACTCGGGGGATTTGCCCGGGGAGCTGTTTTTT.